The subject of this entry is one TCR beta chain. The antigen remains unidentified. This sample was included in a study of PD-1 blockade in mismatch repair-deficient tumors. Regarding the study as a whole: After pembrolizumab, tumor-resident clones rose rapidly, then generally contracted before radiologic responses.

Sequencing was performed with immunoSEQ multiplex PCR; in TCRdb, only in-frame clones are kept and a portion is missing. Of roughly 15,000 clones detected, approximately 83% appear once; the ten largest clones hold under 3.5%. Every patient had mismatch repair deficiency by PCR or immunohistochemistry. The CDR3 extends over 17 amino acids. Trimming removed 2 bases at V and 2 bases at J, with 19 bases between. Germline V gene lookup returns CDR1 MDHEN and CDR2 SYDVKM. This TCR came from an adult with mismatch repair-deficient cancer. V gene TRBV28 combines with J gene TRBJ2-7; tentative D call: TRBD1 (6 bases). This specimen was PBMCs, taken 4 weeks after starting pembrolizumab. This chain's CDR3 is CASSLPRGAQGAYEQYF. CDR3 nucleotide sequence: TGTGCCAGCAGTTTACCCCGAGGGGCACAGGGTGCCTACGAGCAGTACTTC. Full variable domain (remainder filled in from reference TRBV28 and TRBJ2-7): DVKVTQSSRYLVKRTGEKVFLECVQDMDHENMFWYRQDPGLGLRLIYFSYDVKMKEKGDIPEGYSVSREKKERFSLILESASTNQTSMYLCASSLPRGAQGAYEQYFGPGTRLTVT.